The text below deals with one T cell receptor beta chain. Here immunoSEQ multiplex PCR was the method, and the copy in TCRdb shows in-frame clones only, minus some. In the table there are 150,000 to 200,000 clones, 90% of which are singletons. The sample comes from a study of control samples from healthy donors and cancer patients. The germline gives CDR1 SQVTM, CDR2 ANQGSEA. The CDR3 has 14 amino acids. Trimming cost V 7 bases and J 3 bases, with 18 bases left between them. The origin of this receptor is a woman aged 50 to 65 in good health. The J gene is TRBJ1-1, the V gene TRBV29-1, with D possibly TRBD1 on 5 matching bases. The sequencing sample was made of blood. This CDR3 reads CSARTSSGDTEAFF. DNA of the CDR3: TGCAGCGCGAGGACATCATCCGGCGACACTGAAGCTTTCTTT.